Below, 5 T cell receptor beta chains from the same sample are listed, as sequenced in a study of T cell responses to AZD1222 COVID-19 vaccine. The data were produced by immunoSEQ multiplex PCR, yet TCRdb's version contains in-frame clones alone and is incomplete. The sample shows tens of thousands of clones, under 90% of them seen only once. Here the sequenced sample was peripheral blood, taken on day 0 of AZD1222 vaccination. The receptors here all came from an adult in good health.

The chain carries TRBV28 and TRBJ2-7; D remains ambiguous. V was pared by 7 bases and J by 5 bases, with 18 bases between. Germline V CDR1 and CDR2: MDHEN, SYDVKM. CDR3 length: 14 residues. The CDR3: CASIPWTARHEQYF. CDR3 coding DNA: TGTGCCAGCATCCCATGGACGGCGCGCCACGAGCAGTACTTC.

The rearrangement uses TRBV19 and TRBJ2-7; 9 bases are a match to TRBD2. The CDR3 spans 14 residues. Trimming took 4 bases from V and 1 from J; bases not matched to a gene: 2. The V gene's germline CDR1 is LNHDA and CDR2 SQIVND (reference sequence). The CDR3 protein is CASSKSGGSYEQYF. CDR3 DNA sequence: TGTGCCAGTAGTAAGAGCGGGGGGTCCTACGAGCAGTACTTC.

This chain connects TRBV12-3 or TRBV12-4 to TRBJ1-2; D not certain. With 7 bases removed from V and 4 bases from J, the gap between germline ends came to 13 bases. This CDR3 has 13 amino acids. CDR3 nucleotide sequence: TGTGCCAGCAACGGACTTTTAGGCTATGGCTACACCTTC. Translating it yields CASNGLLGYGYTF.

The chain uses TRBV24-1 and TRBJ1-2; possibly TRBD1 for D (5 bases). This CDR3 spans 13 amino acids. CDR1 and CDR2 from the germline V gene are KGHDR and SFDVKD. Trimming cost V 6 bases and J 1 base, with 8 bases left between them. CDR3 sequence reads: CATSKQDNYGYTF. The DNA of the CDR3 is TGTGCCACCAGTAAACAGGATAACTATGGCTACACCTTC.

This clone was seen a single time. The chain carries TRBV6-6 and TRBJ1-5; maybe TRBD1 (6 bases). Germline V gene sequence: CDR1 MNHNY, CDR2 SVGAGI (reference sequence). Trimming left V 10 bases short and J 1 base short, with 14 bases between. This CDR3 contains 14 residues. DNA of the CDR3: TGTGCCACCAGGGGTGGGAGAAGCAATCAGCCCCAGCATTTT. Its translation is CATRGGRSNQPQHF.